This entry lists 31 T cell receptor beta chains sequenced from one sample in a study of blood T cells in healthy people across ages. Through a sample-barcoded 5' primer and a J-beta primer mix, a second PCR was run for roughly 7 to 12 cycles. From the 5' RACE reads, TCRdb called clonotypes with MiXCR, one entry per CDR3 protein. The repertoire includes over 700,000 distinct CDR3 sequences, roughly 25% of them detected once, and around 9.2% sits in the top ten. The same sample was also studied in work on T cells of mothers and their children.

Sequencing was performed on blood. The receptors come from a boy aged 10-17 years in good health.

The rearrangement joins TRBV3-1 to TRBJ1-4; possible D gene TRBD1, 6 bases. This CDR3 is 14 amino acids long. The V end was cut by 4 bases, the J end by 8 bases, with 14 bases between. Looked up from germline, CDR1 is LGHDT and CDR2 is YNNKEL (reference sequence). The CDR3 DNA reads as TGTGCCAGCAGCCCCAGGGGTCGGGAGGAAAAACTGTTTTTT. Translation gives CASSPRGREEKLFF.

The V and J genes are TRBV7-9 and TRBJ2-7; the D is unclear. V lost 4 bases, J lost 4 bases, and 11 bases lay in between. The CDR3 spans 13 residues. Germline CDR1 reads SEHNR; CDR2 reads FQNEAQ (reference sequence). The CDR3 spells CASSSAYRYEQYF. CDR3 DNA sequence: TGTGCCAGCAGCTCGGCCTATAGATACGAGCAGTACTTC.

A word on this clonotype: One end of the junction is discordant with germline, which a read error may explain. In nucleotides, the CDR3 is TGCAGCGTTGTGGACAATTCCAAAAACATTCAATACTTC. This sequence encodes CSVVDNSKNIQYF. V gene TRBV29-1 combines with J gene TRBJ2-4; a possible D gene is TRBD1 (5 bases). Germline V gives CDR1 SQVTM, CDR2 ANQGSEA. This CDR3 has 13 amino acids.

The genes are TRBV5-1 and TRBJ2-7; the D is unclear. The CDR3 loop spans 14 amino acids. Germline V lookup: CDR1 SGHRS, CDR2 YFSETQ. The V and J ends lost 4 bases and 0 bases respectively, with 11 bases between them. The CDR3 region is CASSPGRNSYEQYF. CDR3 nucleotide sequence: TGCGCCAGCAGCCCCGGACGTAACTCCTACGAGCAGTACTTC. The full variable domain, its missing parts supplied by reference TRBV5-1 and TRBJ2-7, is KAGVTQTPRYLIKTRGQQVTLSCSPISGHRSVSWYQQTPGQGLQFLFEYFSETQRNKGNFPGRFSGRQFSNSRSEMNVSTLELGDSALYLCASSPGRNSYEQYFGPGTRLTVT.

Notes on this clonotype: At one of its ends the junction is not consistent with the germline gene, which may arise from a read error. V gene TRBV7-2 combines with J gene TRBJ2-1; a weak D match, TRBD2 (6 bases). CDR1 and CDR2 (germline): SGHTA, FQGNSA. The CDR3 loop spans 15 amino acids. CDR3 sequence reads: CAGSLDAGTYNEQFF. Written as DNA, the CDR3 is TGTGCCGGCAGCTTAGATGCGGGGACCTACAATGAGCAGTTCTTC.

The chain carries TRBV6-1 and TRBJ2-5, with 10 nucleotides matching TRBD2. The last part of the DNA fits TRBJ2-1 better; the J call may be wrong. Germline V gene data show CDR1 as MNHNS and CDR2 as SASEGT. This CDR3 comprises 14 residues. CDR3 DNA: TGTGCCAGCGGGCTAGCGGGGGCAAGCAATGAGCAGTTCTTC. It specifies CASGLAGASNEQFF.

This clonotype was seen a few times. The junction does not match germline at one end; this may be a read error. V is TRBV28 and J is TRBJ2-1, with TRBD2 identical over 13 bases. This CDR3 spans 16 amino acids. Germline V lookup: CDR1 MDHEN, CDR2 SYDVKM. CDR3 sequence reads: CACSKLAGGSYNEQFF. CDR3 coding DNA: TGTGCCTGCAGTAAACTAGCGGGGGGGTCCTACAATGAGCAGTTCTTC.

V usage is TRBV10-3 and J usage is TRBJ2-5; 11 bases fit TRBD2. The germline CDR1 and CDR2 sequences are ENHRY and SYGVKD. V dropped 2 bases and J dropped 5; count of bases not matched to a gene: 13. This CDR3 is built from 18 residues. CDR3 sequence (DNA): TGTGCCATCAGTGAGAGGGTAGCGGGAGGGCTGGGTAGGGAGACCCAGTACTTC. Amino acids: CAISERVAGGLGRETQYF.

The CDR3 loop is CSASGQGRGYTF. For the CDR3, the DNA is TGCAGTGCTAGTGGGCAGGGTCGTGGCTACACCTTC. V gene TRBV20-1 combines with J gene TRBJ1-2, with D maybe TRBD1 (5 bases). Germline loops: CDR1 DFQATT, CDR2 SNEGSKA (reference sequence). The V end was cut by 3 bases, the J end by 7 bases, with 12 bases between. The CDR3 spans 12 residues.

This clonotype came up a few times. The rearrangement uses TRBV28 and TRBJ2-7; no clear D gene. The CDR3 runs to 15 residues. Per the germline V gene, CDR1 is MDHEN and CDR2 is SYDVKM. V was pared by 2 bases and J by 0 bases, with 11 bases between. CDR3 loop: CASSLDAVSSYEQYF. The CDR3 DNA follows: TGTGCCAGCAGTTTAGATGCTGTTAGCTCCTACGAGCAGTACTTC.

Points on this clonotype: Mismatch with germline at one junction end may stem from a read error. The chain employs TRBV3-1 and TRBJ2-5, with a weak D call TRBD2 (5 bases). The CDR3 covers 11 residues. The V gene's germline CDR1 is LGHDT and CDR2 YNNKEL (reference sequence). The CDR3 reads CASSQDRRFNF. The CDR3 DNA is TGTGCCAGCAGCCAAGATAGGAGGTTTAACTTC.

The DNA for the CDR3 is TGTGCCAGTACTCCGGGGGCCTCCACAGTCAATGAGCAGTTCTTC. This gives the protein CASTPGASTVNEQFF. This chain connects TRBV18 to TRBJ2-1; D is tentatively TRBD1 or TRBD2 (6 bases each). The CDR3 totals 15 residues. Germline CDR1 KGHSH, CDR2 LQKENI. Trimming cost V 9 bases and J 6 bases, with 21 bases left between them.

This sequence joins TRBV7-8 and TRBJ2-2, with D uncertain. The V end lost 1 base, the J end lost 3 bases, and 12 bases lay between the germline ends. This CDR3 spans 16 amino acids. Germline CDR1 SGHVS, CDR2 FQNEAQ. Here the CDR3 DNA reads TGTGCCAGCAGCTTAGTTGGGTTATGGGACACCGGGGAGCTGTTTTTT. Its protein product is CASSLVGLWDTGELFF.

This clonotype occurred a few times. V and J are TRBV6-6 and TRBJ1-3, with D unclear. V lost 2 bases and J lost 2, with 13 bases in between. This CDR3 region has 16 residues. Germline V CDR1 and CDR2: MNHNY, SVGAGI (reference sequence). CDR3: CASSYHPQWPGNTIYF. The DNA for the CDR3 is TGTGCCAGCAGTTACCACCCTCAGTGGCCTGGAAACACCATATATTTT.

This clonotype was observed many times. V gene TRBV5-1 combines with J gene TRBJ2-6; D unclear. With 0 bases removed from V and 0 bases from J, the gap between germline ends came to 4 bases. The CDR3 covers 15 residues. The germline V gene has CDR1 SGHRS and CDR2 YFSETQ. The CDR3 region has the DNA TGCGCCAGCAGCTTGGAGGGCTCTGGGGCCAACGTCCTGACTTTC. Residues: CASSLEGSGANVLTF.

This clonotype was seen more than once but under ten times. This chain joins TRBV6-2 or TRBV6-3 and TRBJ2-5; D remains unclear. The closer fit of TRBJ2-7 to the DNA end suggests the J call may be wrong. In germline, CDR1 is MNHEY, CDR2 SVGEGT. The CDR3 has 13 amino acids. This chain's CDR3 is CASSPRRTYEQYF. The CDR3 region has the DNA TGTGCCAGTTCGCCGAGACGGACCTACGAGCAGTACTTC.

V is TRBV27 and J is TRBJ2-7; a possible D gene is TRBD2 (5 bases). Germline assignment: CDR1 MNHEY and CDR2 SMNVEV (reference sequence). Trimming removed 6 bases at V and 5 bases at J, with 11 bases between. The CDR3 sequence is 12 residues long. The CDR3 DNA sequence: TGTGCCAGCAGAGGAGGAATCCACGAGCAGTACTTC. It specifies CASRGGIHEQYF.

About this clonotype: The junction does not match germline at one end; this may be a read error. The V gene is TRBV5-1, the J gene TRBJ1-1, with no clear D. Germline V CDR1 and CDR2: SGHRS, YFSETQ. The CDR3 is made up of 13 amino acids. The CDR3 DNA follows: TGCACCAGCAGCTTCCAGATGAACACTGAAGCTTTCTTT. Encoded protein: CTSSFQMNTEAFF.

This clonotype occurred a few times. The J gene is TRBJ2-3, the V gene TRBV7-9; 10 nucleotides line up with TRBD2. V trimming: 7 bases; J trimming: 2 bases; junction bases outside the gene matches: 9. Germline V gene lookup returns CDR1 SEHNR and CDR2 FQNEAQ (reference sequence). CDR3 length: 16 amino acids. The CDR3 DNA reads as TGTGCCAGCATCGGGGAACTAGCGGGGCTCACAGATACGCAGTATTTT. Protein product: CASIGELAGLTDTQYF.

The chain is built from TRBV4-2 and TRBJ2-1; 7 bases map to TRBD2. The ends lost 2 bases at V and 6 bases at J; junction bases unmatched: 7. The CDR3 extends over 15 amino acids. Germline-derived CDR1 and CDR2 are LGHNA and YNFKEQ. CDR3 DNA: TGTGCCAGCAGCCAAACCGCGGGAGACGGCAATGAGCAGTTCTTC. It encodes CASSQTAGDGNEQFF.

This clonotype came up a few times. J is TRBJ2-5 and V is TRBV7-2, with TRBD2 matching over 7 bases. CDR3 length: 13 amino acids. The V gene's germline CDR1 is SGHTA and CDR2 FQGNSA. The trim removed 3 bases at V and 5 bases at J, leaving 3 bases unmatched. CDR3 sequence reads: CASSFAGVETQYF. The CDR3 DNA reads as TGTGCCAGCAGCTTTGCGGGGGTGGAGACCCAGTACTTC. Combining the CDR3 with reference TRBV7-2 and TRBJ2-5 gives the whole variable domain GAGVSQSPSNKVTEKGKDVELRCDPISGHTALYWYRQSLGQGLEFLIYFQGNSAPDKSGLPSDRFSAERTGGSVSTLTIQRTQQEDSAVYLCASSFAGVETQYFGPGTRLLVL.

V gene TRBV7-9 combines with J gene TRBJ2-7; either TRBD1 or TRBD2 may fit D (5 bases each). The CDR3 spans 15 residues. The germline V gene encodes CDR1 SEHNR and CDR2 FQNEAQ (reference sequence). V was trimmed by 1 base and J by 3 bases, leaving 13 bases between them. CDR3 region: CASSLGRDRYYEQYF. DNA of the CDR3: TGTGCCAGCAGCTTAGGACGGGACCGTTACTACGAGCAGTACTTC.

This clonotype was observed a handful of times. The CDR3 sequence: CASRRTGLTDTQYF. CDR3 coding DNA: TGTGCCAGCAGGAGAACCGGTCTTACGGATACGCAGTATTTT. The V and J genes are TRBV6-6 and TRBJ2-3; D gene ambiguous. Trimming shortened V by 6 bases and J by 6 bases, and 16 bases separated the two germline ends. Germline lookup yields CDR1 MNHNY and CDR2 SVGAGI (reference sequence). The CDR3 totals 14 residues.

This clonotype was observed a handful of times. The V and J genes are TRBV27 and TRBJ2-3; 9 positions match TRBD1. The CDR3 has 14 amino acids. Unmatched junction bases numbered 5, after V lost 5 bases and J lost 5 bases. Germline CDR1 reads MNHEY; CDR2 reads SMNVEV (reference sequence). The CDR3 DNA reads TGTGCCAGCAGTATACAGGGGGCAATAGATACGCAGTATTTT. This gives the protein CASSIQGAIDTQYF.

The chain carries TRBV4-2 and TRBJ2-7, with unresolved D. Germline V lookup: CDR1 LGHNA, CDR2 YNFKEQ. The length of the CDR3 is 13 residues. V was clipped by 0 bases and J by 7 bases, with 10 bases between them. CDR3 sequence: CASSQDRSGEQYF. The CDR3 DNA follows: TGTGCCAGCAGCCAAGATCGGAGTGGGGAGCAGTACTTC.

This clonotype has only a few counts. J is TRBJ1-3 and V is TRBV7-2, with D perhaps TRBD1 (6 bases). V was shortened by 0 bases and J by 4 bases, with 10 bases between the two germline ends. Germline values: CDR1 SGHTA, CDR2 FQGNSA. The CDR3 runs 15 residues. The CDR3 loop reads CASSLAAGEGNTIYF. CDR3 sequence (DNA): TGTGCCAGCAGCTTAGCAGCAGGGGAGGGAAACACCATATATTTT.

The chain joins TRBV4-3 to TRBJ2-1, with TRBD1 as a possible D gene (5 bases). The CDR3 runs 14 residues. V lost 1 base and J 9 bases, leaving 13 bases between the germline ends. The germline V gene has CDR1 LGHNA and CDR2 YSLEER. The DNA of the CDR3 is TGCGCCAGCAGCCAAGGAGGCAGGGCTACTGAGCAGTTCTTC. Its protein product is CASSQGGRATEQFF.

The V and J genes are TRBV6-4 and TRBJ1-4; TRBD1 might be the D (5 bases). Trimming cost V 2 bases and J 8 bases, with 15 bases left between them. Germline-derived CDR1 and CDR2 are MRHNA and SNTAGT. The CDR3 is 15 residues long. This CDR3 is CASSDRGRVREKLFF. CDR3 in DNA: TGTGCCAGCAGTGACCGGGGCAGGGTTAGAGAAAAACTGTTTTTT.

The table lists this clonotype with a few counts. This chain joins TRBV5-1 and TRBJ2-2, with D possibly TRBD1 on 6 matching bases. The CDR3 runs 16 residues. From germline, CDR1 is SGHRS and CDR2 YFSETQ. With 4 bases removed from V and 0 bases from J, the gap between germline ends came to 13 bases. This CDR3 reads CASSADRATNTGELFF. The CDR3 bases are TGCGCCAGCAGCGCGGACAGAGCCACGAACACCGGGGAGCTGTTTTTT.

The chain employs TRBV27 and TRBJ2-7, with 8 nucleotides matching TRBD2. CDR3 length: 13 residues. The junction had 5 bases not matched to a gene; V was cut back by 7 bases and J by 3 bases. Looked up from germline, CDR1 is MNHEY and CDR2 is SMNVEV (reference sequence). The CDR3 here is CASIGGAYYEQYF. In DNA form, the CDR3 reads TGTGCCAGCATCGGGGGGGCATACTACGAGCAGTACTTC.

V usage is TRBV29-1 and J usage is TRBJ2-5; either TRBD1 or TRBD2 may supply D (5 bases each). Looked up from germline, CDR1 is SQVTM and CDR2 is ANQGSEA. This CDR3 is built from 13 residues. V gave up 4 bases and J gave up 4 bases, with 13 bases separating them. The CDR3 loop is CSVVGDRRETQYF. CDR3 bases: TGCAGCGTTGTGGGGGATCGGAGAGAGACCCAGTACTTC.